A selection of T cell receptor beta chains follows, all from one sample in a study of shared clonotypes between healthy human individuals. Measured with immunoSEQ multiplex PCR; TCRdb has only the in-frame clones, and not every one. The table includes 2.5 million or so clones, around 90% detected once. The sequenced sample consisted of naive CD4+ T cells sorted from blood. The receptors were gathered from a man younger than 30 in good health. The CDR3 runs from the conserved cysteine through the conserved F or W. Each record gives: CDR3 protein, CDR3 DNA, clone size, D gene, J gene, V gene. D genes are given only for firm matches. Rows may omit the clone size; those that give it use once, few, many or a size class.

CASSVQGAEAFF	TGTGCCAGCAGTGTCCAGGGTGCTGAAGCTTTCTTT	few	-	TRBJ1-1	TRBV2
CASSPQGTQYF	TGTGCCAGCAGCCCCCAGGGGACGCAGTATTTT	-	-	TRBJ2-3	TRBV11-2
CASSVAGTGLTQYF	TGTGCCAGCAGCGTAGCCGGGACTGGATTAACCCAGTACTTC	-	-	TRBJ2-5	TRBV9
CASSLGTGYSNQPQHF	TGTGCCAGCAGCTTGGGGACAGGGTATAGCAATCAGCCCCAGCATTTT	-	TRBD1	TRBJ1-5	TRBV5-6
CASSLDFESGRAREQYF	TGTGCCAGCAGCTTAGACTTTGAGAGCGGGAGGGCCCGGGAGCAGTACTTC	-	TRBD2	TRBJ2-7	TRBV7-2
CASSLDSVMDTVQETQYF	TGTGCCAGCAGCTTAGATTCGGTCATGGACACGGTACAAGAGACCCAGTACTTC	-	-	TRBJ2-5	TRBV11-1
CASSPTGVDTQYF	TGTGCTAGCAGCCCAACAGGGGTAGATACGCAGTATTTT	-	TRBD1	TRBJ2-3	TRBV7-7
CASSQSGGAYEQYF	TGCGCCAGCAGCCAATCAGGGGGGGCCTACGAGCAGTACTTC	-	-	TRBJ2-7	TRBV5-1
CASSQDYGETQYF	TGCGCCAGCAGCCAAGATTATGGGGAGACCCAGTACTTC	-	-	TRBJ2-5	TRBV4-1
CASRATPGNTIYF	TGTGCCAGCAGAGCTACTCCGGGAAACACCATATATTTT	-	-	TRBJ1-3	TRBV2
CASSPEGGATGELFF	TGTGCCAGTAGCCCGGAGGGGGGCGCGACCGGGGAGCTGTTTTTT	-	-	TRBJ2-2	TRBV19
CASSFPGGGTETQYF	TGTGCCAGCAGCTTCCCTGGGGGCGGGACAGAGACCCAGTACTTC	-	-	TRBJ2-5	TRBV7-9
CASGAGKTPNTF	TGTGCCAGCGGAGCAGGTAAAACCCCAAACACCTTC	-	-	TRBJ1-2	TRBV9
CASSEGGFIWQYSNQPQHF	TGTGCCAGCAGTGAAGGTGGGTTTATCTGGCAGTATAGCAATCAGCCCCAGCATTTT	-	-	TRBJ1-5	TRBV6-1
CASSLPDSLAYTEAFF	TGTGCCAGCAGTTTACCTGACAGTCTAGCGTACACTGAAGCTTTCTTT	-	-	TRBJ1-1	TRBV28
CASSTDKRPIYGYTF	TGTGCCAGTAGTACAGACAAACGACCGATCTATGGCTACACCTTC	-	-	TRBJ1-2	TRBV19
CASRYWETGPNYGYTF	TGCGCCAGCAGGTACTGGGAGACAGGACCTAACTATGGCTACACCTTC	-	-	TRBJ1-2	TRBV5-1
CASSSRGESSPLHF	TGTGCCAGCAGTAGTAGGGGGGAAAGTTCACCCCTCCACTTT	-	-	TRBJ1-6	TRBV6-5
CASSFAVLGGFSGANVLTF	TGTGCCAGCAGCTTTGCCGTCCTTGGAGGGTTCTCTGGGGCCAACGTCCTGACTTTC	-	-	TRBJ2-6	TRBV11-2
CASSLTGQYNQPQHF	TGTGCCAGCAGCCTTACGGGACAGTACAATCAGCCCCAGCATTTT	once	TRBD1	TRBJ1-5	TRBV7-2
CASSWRTGRATEDTIYF	TGCGCCAGCAGCTGGAGGACAGGGCGGGCGACAGAGGACACCATATATTTT	-	TRBD1	TRBJ1-3	TRBV5-1
CASSLTSGRTDTQYF	TGTGCCAGCTCACTGACTAGCGGGAGAACAGATACGCAGTATTTT	-	TRBD2	TRBJ2-3	TRBV18
CASSLENSDTQYF	TGCGCCAGCAGCTTGGAGAATTCGGATACGCAGTATTTT	-	-	TRBJ2-3	TRBV5-1
CASTQQGMVTEAFF	TGTGCCAGCACCCAACAGGGGATGGTCACTGAAGCTTTCTTT	few	TRBD1	TRBJ1-1	TRBV7-9
CASSLQPGEPSGYTF	TGCGCCAGCAGCTTGCAGCCAGGGGAGCCCTCTGGCTACACCTTC	-	-	TRBJ1-2	TRBV5-1
CASSSDRGDGYTF	TGTGCCAGCAGCTCGGACAGGGGCGATGGCTACACCTTC	-	TRBD1	TRBJ1-2	TRBV11-3
CASSLDRATTDTQYF	TGCGCCAGCAGCCTTGACAGGGCCACCACAGATACGCAGTATTTT	-	TRBD1	TRBJ2-3	TRBV5-1